This passage covers 30 T cell receptor beta chains from one sample sequenced in a study of blood T cell repertoires in COVID-19. TCRdb's copy holds only in-frame clones and misses some; the assay was immunoSEQ multiplex PCR. The data hold 200,000 or so clones, with 85% to 90% observed a single time. Sequenced input: peripheral blood. Receptors were obtained from an elderly man with acute or convalescent COVID-19.

The V call is TRBV7-9, the J call TRBJ1-2; D perhaps matches TRBD1 (6 bases). The CDR3 length is 13 residues. Trimming left V 5 bases short and J 7 bases short, with 14 bases between. The germline V gene has CDR1 SEHNR and CDR2 FQNEAQ (reference sequence). CDR3 bases: TGTGCCAGCAGCGACACAGGGAGGGCTGGCTACACCTTC. It codes for CASSDTGRAGYTF. Based on the CDR3 plus reference TRBV7-9 and TRBJ1-2, the full variable domain is DTGVSQNPRHKITKRGQNVTFRCDPISEHNRLYWYRQTLGQGPEFLTYFQNEAQLEKSRLLSDRFSAERPKGSFSTLEIQRTEQGDSAMYLCASSDTGRAGYTFGSGTRLTVV.

This chain connects TRBV11-2 to TRBJ1-3, with TRBD1 matching over 7 bases. The CDR3 sequence is 13 residues long. V trimming: 5 bases; J trimming: 4 bases; junction bases outside the gene matches: 2. The germline gives CDR1 SGHAT, CDR2 FQNNGV. The CDR3 spells CASSPTGGNTIYF. The CDR3, as DNA: TGTGCCAGCAGCCCGACAGGGGGAAACACCATATATTTT.

The gene calls are TRBV5-1 and TRBJ2-4; TRBD2 matches 12 bases. The CDR3 is 18 residues long. J gave up 7 bases and V 0 bases, and 11 bases lay outside the gene matches. Germline V gives CDR1 SGHRS, CDR2 YFSETQ. The CDR3 coding sequence is TGCGCCAGCAGCTTGGCCTATGGACTAGCGGGAATGATGAACATTCAGTACTTC. Translation gives CASSLAYGLAGMMNIQYF. Full variable domain (outside the CDR3, taken from reference TRBV5-1 and TRBJ2-4): KAGVTQTPRYLIKTRGQQVTLSCSPISGHRSVSWYQQTPGQGLQFLFEYFSETQRNKGNFPGRFSGRQFSNSRSEMNVSTLELGDSALYLCASSLAYGLAGMMNIQYFGAGTRLSVL.

The chain combines TRBV18 with TRBJ2-2, with D hard to call. The CDR3 runs to 12 residues. V lost 5 bases and J lost 8, with 9 bases in between. Germline CDR1 and CDR2: KGHSH and LQKENI. CDR3 protein: CASSTASGELFF. As DNA, the CDR3 is TGTGCCAGCTCAACAGCTTCGGGGGAGCTGTTTTTT.

This chain links TRBV9 with TRBJ1-6; D not resolved. Germline V CDR1 and CDR2: SGDLS, YYNGEE. This CDR3 comprises 16 residues. Trimming left V 3 bases short and J 0 bases short, with 10 bases between. In DNA form, the CDR3 reads TGTGCCAGCAGCGCCCGGGGTAGCTCCTATAATTCACCCCTCCACTTT. Encoded protein: CASSARGSSYNSPLHF.

V usage is TRBV3-1 (or the pseudogene TRBV3-2) and J usage is TRBJ2-1, with 12 bases identical to TRBD2. The germline V gene has CDR1 LGHDT and CDR2 YNNKEL (reference sequence). This CDR3 contains 15 residues. V shed 4 bases, J shed 4 bases, and the junction held 2 bases outside the gene matches. The CDR3 DNA is TGTGCCAGCAGCCTGCTAGCGGGAGGGTACAATGAGCAGTTCTTC. This codes for CASSLLAGGYNEQFF.

V is TRBV11-3 and J is TRBJ1-4; TRBD1 aligns across 8 bases. V shed 5 bases and J 8 bases; nucleotides not matched to a gene: 16. Germline V gene sequence: CDR1 SGHNT, CDR2 YENEEA. The CDR3 has 17 residues. The CDR3 region is CASSPHVTGAKIEKLFF. The CDR3 DNA follows: TGTGCCAGCAGCCCACACGTGACAGGGGCTAAAATAGAAAAACTGTTTTTT.

The rearrangement links TRBV24-1 to TRBJ1-3; no clear D gene. The CDR3 covers 16 residues. Per the germline V gene, CDR1 is KGHDR and CDR2 is SFDVKD. The V and J ends lost 2 bases and 2 bases respectively, with 12 bases between them. As DNA, the CDR3 is TGTGCCACCAGTGATTCGAGGAGCTACCCTGGAAACACCATATATTTT. Its protein product is CATSDSRSYPGNTIYF.

The rearrangement links TRBV10-1 to TRBJ2-7; 10 bases map to TRBD1. V dropped 11 bases and J dropped 5; count of bases not matched to a gene: 9. The CDR3 consists of 13 residues. Germline lookup yields CDR1 WNHNN and CDR2 SYGVQD (reference sequence). The CDR3 DNA is TGCGCCGGACGTTCCGGGACAGGGGACGAGCAGTACGTC. Translating gives CAGRSGTGDEQYV.

The sample holds one count of this clone. This chain uses TRBV15 with TRBJ2-1, with no clear D. This CDR3 comprises 14 residues. The ends were cut back, 0 bases at V and 8 bases at J, with 11 bases in the middle. Germline CDR1 and CDR2: LNHNV and YYDKDF (reference sequence). Here the CDR3 reads CATSRDWVEDEQFF. CDR3 nucleotides: TGTGCCACCAGCAGAGATTGGGTAGAGGATGAGCAGTTCTTC.

V usage is TRBV11-1 and J usage is TRBJ2-3; D uncertain. CDR3 length equals 12 residues. Trimming stripped 4 bases from V and 4 bases from J, with 6 bases between. Germline loops: CDR1 SGHAT, CDR2 FQDESV (reference sequence). The CDR3 spells CASSSRSDTQYF. Here the CDR3 DNA reads TGTGCCAGCAGCTCCAGGTCAGATACGCAGTATTTT. The whole variable domain, filled in from reference TRBV11-1 and TRBJ2-3, reads EAEVAQSPRYKITEKSQAVAFWCDPISGHATLYWYRQILGQGPELLVQFQDESVVDDSQLPKDRFSAERLKGVDSTLKIQPAELGDSAMYLCASSSRSDTQYFGPGTRLTVL.

This clone appeared a few times. The chain has TRBV7-8 and TRBJ1-4; 8 bases map to TRBD1. Germline lookup yields CDR1 SGHVS and CDR2 FQNEAQ. The CDR3 loop spans 14 amino acids. The J segment lost 8 bases and the V segment lost 6 bases, leaving 8 bases of the junction unmatched. In DNA, the CDR3 is TGTGCCAGCAGTCAGGGGGCAGGGTTCGAAAAACTGTTTTTT. It specifies CASSQGAGFEKLFF. Using reference TRBV7-8 and TRBJ1-4 for the parts outside the CDR3, the full variable domain is GAGVSQSPRYKVAKRGQDVALRCDPISGHVSLFWYQQALGQGPEFLTYFQNEAQLDKSGLPSDRFFAERPEGSVSTLKIQRTQQEDSAVYLCASSQGAGFEKLFFGSGTQLSVL.

The chain links TRBV29-1 to TRBJ2-1; the match to TRBD2 covers 7 bases. V trimming: 4 bases; J trimming: 4 bases; junction bases outside the gene matches: 7. Germline loops: CDR1 SQVTM, CDR2 ANQGSEA. CDR3 size: 14 residues. The CDR3 spells CSVGGGGIYNEQFF. Written as DNA, the CDR3 is TGCAGCGTTGGTGGGGGGGGGATATACAATGAGCAGTTCTTC.

The chain carries TRBV24-1 and TRBJ2-1; TRBD1 is a possible D gene (7 bases). Deletions cut 7 bases from V and 6 bases from J, with 15 bases between. The CDR3 has 14 residues. Germline V gene data show CDR1 as KGHDR and CDR2 as SFDVKD. The CDR3 sequence: CATRNRGGTNEQFF. CDR3 sequence (DNA): TGTGCCACCAGGAACAGGGGAGGTACCAATGAGCAGTTCTTC.

The chain is built from TRBV7-9 and TRBJ1-1; D gene unclear. V lost 6 bases, J lost 2 bases, and 13 bases lay in between. The CDR3 consists of 14 residues. Germline V gene data show CDR1 as SEHNR and CDR2 as FQNEAQ (reference sequence). The DNA of the CDR3 is TGTGCCAGCAGGTTGAGCCAGACAAACACTGAAGCTTTCTTT. It is translated as CASRLSQTNTEAFF.

This clone showed up just once. The chain carries TRBV27 and TRBJ2-2, with D possibly TRBD2 on 6 matching bases. V shed 5 bases and J shed 7 bases, with 17 bases lying between them. Germline lookup yields CDR1 MNHEY and CDR2 SMNVEV (reference sequence). The CDR3 has 15 amino acids. The CDR3 nucleotides are TGTGCCAGCAGTAATAAGCTCCTAGCGATCGGGGAGCTGTTTTTT. It translates to CASSNKLLAIGELFF.

In this sample, this clone turned up a few times. This chain joins TRBV6-2 or TRBV6-3 and TRBJ2-1; 7 nucleotides agree with TRBD1. Germline values: CDR1 MNHEY, CDR2 SVGEGT. The CDR3 is 13 residues long. J was trimmed by 4 bases and V by 5 bases; bases with no gene match: 2. This chain's CDR3 is CASSAQGYNEQFF. The CDR3 bases are TGTGCCAGCAGTGCACAGGGGTACAATGAGCAGTTCTTC.

The gene calls are TRBV28 and TRBJ2-7; a possible D gene is TRBD1 (5 bases). Germline CDR1 reads MDHEN; CDR2 reads SYDVKM. Trimming shortened V by 3 bases and J by 6 bases, and 15 bases separated the two germline ends. This CDR3 is 14 amino acids long. Here the CDR3 DNA reads TGTGCCAGCAGTTTCCCCACCACCAGGGTCGAGCAGTACTTC. Protein sequence: CASSFPTTRVEQYF. The entire variable domain, with the rest obtained from reference TRBV28 and TRBJ2-7, is as follows: DVKVTQSSRYLVKRTGEKVFLECVQDMDHENMFWYRQDPGLGLRLIYFSYDVKMKEKGDIPEGYSVSREKKERFSLILESASTNQTSMYLCASSFPTTRVEQYFGPGTRLTVT.

This sequence joins TRBV18 and TRBJ2-7; TRBD2 is a possible D gene (5 bases). Per the germline V gene, CDR1 is KGHSH and CDR2 is LQKENI. This CDR3 region has 14 residues. Trimming took 1 base from V and 6 from J, leaving 13 bases between them. The CDR3 reads CASSPLEGVSEQYV. CDR3 sequence (DNA): TGTGCCAGCTCACCACTCGAGGGTGTGAGCGAGCAGTACGTC.

The count of this clone is one. This chain connects TRBV5-1 to TRBJ1-1, with 9 nucleotides matching TRBD1. The CDR3 is made up of 15 amino acids. Per germline, CDR1 SGHRS and CDR2 YFSETQ. After removal of 4 bases from V and 3 bases from J, the junction contained 7 bases not matched to a gene. The CDR3 loop is CASSGSGQGDTEAFF. The CDR3 DNA follows: TGCGCCAGCAGCGGATCGGGACAGGGCGACACTGAAGCTTTCTTT. Full variable domain (outside the CDR3, taken from reference TRBV5-1 and TRBJ1-1): KAGVTQTPRYLIKTRGQQVTLSCSPISGHRSVSWYQQTPGQGLQFLFEYFSETQRNKGNFPGRFSGRQFSNSRSEMNVSTLELGDSALYLCASSGSGQGDTEAFFGQGTRLTVV.

The J gene is TRBJ1-1, the V gene TRBV7-8, with TRBD1 as a possible D gene (5 bases). Germline loops: CDR1 SGHVS, CDR2 FQNEAQ. The CDR3 consists of 14 residues. V lost 5 bases to trimming and J lost 8 bases, with 18 bases between them. DNA for the CDR3: TGTGCCAGCAGCCCCGAAGATTATGCAGGGGAAGCTTTCTTT. Translating gives CASSPEDYAGEAFF. The entire variable domain, with the rest obtained from reference TRBV7-8 and TRBJ1-1, is as follows: GAGVSQSPRYKVAKRGQDVALRCDPISGHVSLFWYQQALGQGPEFLTYFQNEAQLDKSGLPSDRFFAERPEGSVSTLKIQRTQQEDSAVYLCASSPEDYAGEAFFGQGTRLTVV.

The V gene is TRBV11-3, the J gene TRBJ2-3; possible D gene TRBD2, 5 bases. CDR3 length: 15 amino acids. V lost 5 bases and J 6 bases, leaving 18 bases between the germline ends. Germline CDR1 is SGHNT and CDR2 is YENEEA. The CDR3 region is CASSTSPVRRDTQYF. The CDR3 DNA sequence: TGTGCCAGCAGCACATCCCCCGTCAGGAGGGATACGCAGTATTTT.

The chain carries TRBV12-3 or TRBV12-4 and TRBJ2-1; 7 bases are shared with TRBD1. V lost 5 bases and J lost 10; bases outside the gene matches: 8. The CDR3 runs to 13 residues. This CDR3 is CASSQNRGPEQFF. DNA for the CDR3: TGTGCCAGCAGTCAAAACAGGGGACCCGAGCAGTTCTTC.

J is TRBJ1-5 and V is TRBV27; weak D call: TRBD1 (5 bases). Germline CDR1 and CDR2: MNHEY and SMNVEV (reference sequence). The length of the CDR3 is 13 residues. The V end was cut by 3 bases, the J end by 6 bases, with 9 bases between. The CDR3: CASSLSGFQPQHF. CDR3 DNA: TGTGCCAGCAGTTTGTCAGGGTTTCAGCCCCAGCATTTT.

The chain recombines TRBV18 with TRBJ2-7; D uncertain. CDR1 KGHSH and CDR2 LQKENI come from the germline V gene. The CDR3 is made up of 13 amino acids. V was cut by 2 bases and J by 3 bases, with 8 bases left in between. CDR3 DNA sequence: TGTGCCAGCTCACCAACAGAGAGCTACGAGCAGTACTTC. Translation gives CASSPTESYEQYF.

The chain joins TRBV25-1 to TRBJ1-1; D perhaps matches TRBD1 (5 bases). The CDR3 is 16 amino acids. V was cut by 3 bases and J by 5 bases, with 19 bases left in between. In germline, CDR1 is MGHDK, CDR2 SYGVNS. The CDR3: CASSEPGTFSGTEAFF. The CDR3 DNA reads as TGTGCCAGCAGTGAGCCCGGGACTTTCTCGGGGACTGAAGCTTTCTTT.

This CDR3 is CAAGGQGYTGELFF. Written as DNA, the CDR3 is TGTGCCGCCGGGGGACAGGGATACACCGGGGAGCTGTTTTTT. The gene calls are TRBV6-5 and TRBJ2-2, with 9 bases that match TRBD1. With V trimmed by 11 bases and J by 3 bases, 7 bases remained unmatched. The CDR3 contains 14 residues. Germline V gene lookup returns CDR1 MNHEY and CDR2 SVGAGI.

The gene calls are TRBV29-1 and TRBJ1-2; D unresolved. Per germline, CDR1 SQVTM and CDR2 ANQGSEA. The CDR3 extends over 13 amino acids. V dropped 0 bases and J dropped 4 bases, with 9 bases sitting between them. For the CDR3, the DNA is TGCAGCGTTGAAGAAAGAGTATTCTATGGCTACACCTTC. Protein product: CSVEERVFYGYTF.

This clone showed up just once. The V gene is TRBV27, the J gene TRBJ1-5; D is undetermined. Trimming took 5 bases from V and 3 from J, leaving 14 bases between them. The CDR3 loop spans 15 amino acids. Germline CDR1 and CDR2: MNHEY and SMNVEV (reference sequence). CDR3: CASSEQSGINQPQHF. As DNA, the CDR3 is TGTGCCAGCAGTGAGCAGTCGGGTATCAATCAGCCCCAGCATTTT.

The chain employs TRBV24-1 and TRBJ1-1; perhaps TRBD1 as D (6 bases). Trimming removed 8 bases at V and 5 bases at J, with 17 bases between. Germline V gives CDR1 KGHDR, CDR2 SFDVKD. This CDR3 region has 14 residues. Here the CDR3 reads CATTLGQMRTEAFF. The CDR3 DNA sequence: TGTGCCACCACCCTTGGACAGATGCGGACTGAAGCTTTCTTT.